A single sample gave rise to the 10 T cell receptor beta chains below, sequenced in a study of blood T cell repertoires in COVID-19. The table came from immunoSEQ multiplex PCR; TCRdb's copy has only in-frame clones and leaves some out. The profile shows 200,000 to 300,000 clones, roughly 83% of them singletons. Sequences were obtained from peripheral blood. Source of these receptors: a woman older than 75 with COVID-19, enrolled during active disease.

V is TRBV18 and J is TRBJ1-1; no clear D. V was cut by 3 bases and J by 5 bases, with 13 bases left in between. CDR1 and CDR2 (germline): KGHSH, LQKENI. The CDR3 runs 14 residues. CDR3 DNA sequence: TGTGCCAGCTCACCCTCCAGGCGGAGGACTGAAGCTTTCTTT. It translates to CASSPSRRRTEAFF. The full variable domain, its missing parts supplied by reference TRBV18 and TRBJ1-1, is NAGVMQNPRHLVRRRGQEARLRCSPMKGHSHVYWYRQLPEEGLKFMVYLQKENIIDESGMPKERFSAEFPKEGPSILRIQQVVRGDSAAYFCASSPSRRRTEAFFGQGTRLTVV.

The chain has TRBV5-1 and TRBJ2-1; D perhaps matches TRBD2 (5 bases). V was trimmed by 0 bases and J by 5 bases, leaving 9 bases between them. The CDR3 is 14 amino acids. Per germline, CDR1 SGHRS and CDR2 YFSETQ. The CDR3 region has the DNA TGCGCCAGCAGCTTGGTAGGGAGTCACAATGAGCAGTTCTTC. Its protein product is CASSLVGSHNEQFF.

The rearrangement links TRBV29-1 to TRBJ1-1; 11 nucleotides agree with TRBD1. The V gene's germline CDR1 is SQVTM and CDR2 ANQGSEA. J gave up 7 bases and V 4 bases, and 5 bases lay outside the gene matches. This CDR3 has 13 amino acids. The CDR3 sequence: CSVGTGGSGEAFF. In DNA, the CDR3 is TGCAGCGTTGGGACAGGGGGCTCAGGTGAAGCTTTCTTT.

This clone came up once. V and J are TRBV19 and TRBJ1-1, with D possibly being TRBD1 (6 bases). V lost 11 bases to trimming and J lost 5 bases, with 30 bases between them. Germline CDR1 LNHDA, CDR2 SQIVND (reference sequence). This CDR3 region has 17 residues. CDR3: CARPPRDKWAGGTEAFF. In DNA, the CDR3 is TGTGCCCGCCCCCCCCGGGACAAATGGGCTGGGGGTACTGAAGCTTTCTTT.

This clone appeared once. V gene TRBV5-1 combines with J gene TRBJ1-2; tentatively, D is TRBD1 (6 bases). This CDR3 spans 13 amino acids. Germline V gene data show CDR1 as SGHRS and CDR2 as YFSETQ. V lost 4 bases, J lost 6 bases, and 13 bases lay in between. The CDR3 loop reads CASSTRDTNGYTF. The CDR3, as DNA: TGCGCCAGCAGCACTCGGGACACAAATGGCTACACCTTC.

CDR3 sequence reads: CASSARDRNYEQYF. DNA for the CDR3: TGTGCCAGCAGCGCCCGGGACAGAAACTACGAGCAGTACTTC. V gene TRBV5-4 combines with J gene TRBJ2-7; TRBD1 agrees at 7 bases. Trimming at V came to 4 bases and at J to 3 bases, leaving 7 bases not matched to a gene. CDR3 size: 14 residues. Germline V lookup: CDR1 SGHNT, CDR2 YYREEE (reference sequence).

The chain joins TRBV7-9 to TRBJ2-3; TRBD2 agrees at 16 bases. Germline V gene lookup returns CDR1 SEHNR and CDR2 FQNEAQ (reference sequence). The CDR3 consists of 18 residues. The junction had 6 bases not matched to a gene; V was cut back by 2 bases and J by 4 bases. In DNA form, the CDR3 reads TGTGCCAGCAGCTTATGGCCGGGACTAGCGGGGGGGCCAGATACGCAGTATTTT. Amino acid sequence: CASSLWPGLAGGPDTQYF.

The chain links TRBV5-1 to TRBJ2-7; a weak D match, TRBD1 (5 bases). The CDR3 contains 14 residues. Trimming removed 3 bases from V and 3 bases from J, with 13 bases in between. Per the germline V gene, CDR1 is SGHRS and CDR2 is YFSETQ. CDR3 protein: CASSSQGPNYEQYF. The CDR3 nucleotides are TGCGCCAGCAGCTCTCAGGGTCCGAACTACGAGCAGTACTTC.

This chain links TRBV5-4 with TRBJ2-1; the match to TRBD2 covers 7 bases. The V segment lost 3 bases and the J segment 0 bases; nucleotides outside the gene matches: 6. Germline loops: CDR1 SGHNT, CDR2 YYREEE (reference sequence). The CDR3 runs 16 residues. CDR3 DNA: TGTGCCAGCAGCTCTCTAGCGGTTAGCTCCTACAATGAGCAGTTCTTC. Amino acids: CASSSLAVSSYNEQFF.

J is TRBJ2-3 and V is TRBV2; 8 positions agree with TRBD1. Germline CDR1 SNHLY, CDR2 FYNNEI. V lost 6 bases to trimming and J lost 0 bases; unmatched junction nucleotides: 2. The CDR3 has 14 residues. The CDR3 protein is CASSNRGSTDTQYF. The CDR3 DNA follows: TGTGCCAGCAGCAACAGGGGGAGCACAGATACGCAGTATTTT.